These T cell receptor beta chains were read from a single sample in a study of CD8+ T cells in alopecia areata. Here immunoSEQ multiplex PCR was the method, and the copy in TCRdb shows in-frame clones only, minus some. Of about 97,000 clones listed, less than 50% were seen once; the top ten hold 1% to 1.5%. The sequenced sample was CD4+ T cells sorted from blood. The receptors shown here come from a human donor with alopecia areata. CDR3s include the opening cysteine and the closing phenylalanine or tryptophan. Fields, in order: clone size, D gene, V gene, J gene, CDR3 protein, CDR3 DNA. D genes are given only for firm matches. Some rows mark clone size as missing; the rest say once, few, many or name a class of expanded clone.

-,TRBD1,TRBV7-9,TRBJ2-5,CASSYRDRDETQYF,TGTGCCAGCAGCTATAGGGACAGGGACGAGACCCAGTACTTC
-,TRBD1,TRBV6-6,TRBJ2-1,CASSYGDRGDNEQFF,TGTGCCAGCAGTTACGGGGACAGGGGGGACAATGAGCAGTTCTTC
-,TRBD1,TRBV7-9,TRBJ2-7,CASSLFRTGHLEQYF,TGTGCCAGCAGCTTATTCCGGACAGGCCACCTCGAGCAGTACTTC
-,TRBD2,TRBV4-1,TRBJ2-1,CASSQDLAGGYNEQFF,TGCGCCAGCAGCCAAGATCTAGCGGGGGGCTACAATGAGCAGTTCTTC
-,TRBD2,TRBV6-4,TRBJ2-3,CASSLTSVATDTQYF,TGTGCCAGCAGCTTGACTAGCGTCGCGACAGATACGCAGTATTTT
-,-,TRBV18,TRBJ2-1,CASSPRGSSYNEQFF,TGTGCCAGCTCACCGAGGGGGAGCTCCTACAATGAGCAGTTCTTC
once,-,TRBV6-5,TRBJ1-5,CASSYYGGNQPQHF,TGTGCCAGCAGTTACTACGGGGGCAATCAGCCCCAGCATTTT
-,TRBD2,TRBV9,TRBJ2-1,CASSGPGLTDEQFF,TGTGCCAGCAGCGGGCCGGGACTAACCGATGAGCAGTTCTTC
-,-,TRBV7-3,TRBJ1-2,CASSLGWNYGYTF,TGTGCCAGCAGCTTGGGGTGGAACTATGGCTACACCTTC
few,-,TRBV19,TRBJ2-7,CASSGGDDGYEQYF,TGTGCCAGTAGTGGCGGGGACGACGGCTACGAGCAGTACTTC
-,TRBD1,TRBV4-3,TRBJ1-1,CASRRQGARNAEAFF,TGCGCCAGCAGGCGACAGGGGGCGCGGAACGCTGAAGCTTTCTTT
-,-,TRBV7-2,TRBJ1-5,CASSLEAQPQHF,TGTGCCAGCAGCTTAGAGGCCCAGCCCCAGCATTTT
few,-,TRBV14,TRBJ2-5,CASSTFGKETQYF,TGTGCCAGCAGCACCTTCGGGAAAGAGACCCAGTACTTC
-,-,TRBV7-9,TRBJ2-4,CASSLTGPVYIQYF,TGTGCCAGCAGCTTGACAGGTCCGGTGTACATTCAGTACTTC
few,-,TRBV29-1,TRBJ2-5,CSVGWGGQETQYF,TGCAGCGTAGGATGGGGCGGACAAGAGACCCAGTACTTC
-,-,TRBV4-3,TRBJ2-1,CASSQGASGGGNEQFF,TGCGCCAGCAGCCAAGGGGCTAGCGGAGGGGGGAATGAGCAGTTCTTC
few,TRBD1,TRBV5-4,TRBJ2-1,CASSQRGQGVYNEQFF,TGTGCCAGCAGCCAGAGGGGACAGGGGGTCTACAATGAGCAGTTCTTC
-,-,TRBV29-1,TRBJ1-1,CSVEKSGGSTEAFF,TGCAGCGTTGAAAAGTCGGGGGGCAGCACTGAAGCTTTCTTT
-,TRBD1,TRBV7-2,TRBJ2-7,CASSDPGTGSSYEQYF,TGTGCCAGCAGCGACCCCGGGACAGGGAGCTCCTACGAGCAGTACTTC
medium-sized,-,TRBV18,TRBJ2-7,CASSQTSWGGEEQYF,TGTGCCAGCTCACAAACGTCGTGGGGAGGCGAGGAGCAGTACTTC
-,-,TRBV2,TRBJ1-1,CASSHSPPEAFF,TGTGCCAGCAGTCATAGTCCCCCAGAAGCTTTCTTT
few,-,TRBV28,TRBJ2-4,CASSGGHANIQYF,TGTGCCAGCAGTGGGGGACATGCAAACATTCAGTACTTC
-,TRBD1,TRBV7-9,TRBJ2-5,CASRSAGTAQETQYF,TGTGCCAGCAGGTCAGCCGGGACAGCCCAAGAGACCCAGTACTTC
few,-,TRBV7-2,TRBJ2-7,CASSLSATSYEQYF,TGTGCCAGCAGCTTATCGGCCACTTCCTACGAGCAGTACTTC
once,TRBD1,TRBV5-1,TRBJ2-2,CASSSRQGLNTGELFF,TGCGCCAGCAGCTCGCGACAGGGCTTGAACACCGGGGAGCTGTTTTTT
-,-,TRBV27,TRBJ2-7,CASSTRTAGPYF,TGTGCCAGCAGTACCCGGACGGCAGGTCCGTACTTC
-,-,TRBV28,TRBJ2-3,CASGGIWDTQYF,TGTGCCAGCGGGGGTATTTGGGATACGCAGTATTTT
-,-,TRBV6-5,TRBJ1-1,CASSYTEGRNTEAFF,TGTGCCAGCAGTTACACTGAGGGACGCAACACTGAAGCTTTCTTT
-,-,TRBV5-1,TRBJ2-7,CASSVRDGGDYEQYF,TGCGCCAGCAGCGTCAGGGATGGCGGGGACTACGAGCAGTACTTC
-,-,TRBV9,TRBJ2-7,CASSPQVGTAYEQYF,TGTGCCAGCAGCCCCCAGGTCGGGACTGCCTACGAGCAGTACTTC